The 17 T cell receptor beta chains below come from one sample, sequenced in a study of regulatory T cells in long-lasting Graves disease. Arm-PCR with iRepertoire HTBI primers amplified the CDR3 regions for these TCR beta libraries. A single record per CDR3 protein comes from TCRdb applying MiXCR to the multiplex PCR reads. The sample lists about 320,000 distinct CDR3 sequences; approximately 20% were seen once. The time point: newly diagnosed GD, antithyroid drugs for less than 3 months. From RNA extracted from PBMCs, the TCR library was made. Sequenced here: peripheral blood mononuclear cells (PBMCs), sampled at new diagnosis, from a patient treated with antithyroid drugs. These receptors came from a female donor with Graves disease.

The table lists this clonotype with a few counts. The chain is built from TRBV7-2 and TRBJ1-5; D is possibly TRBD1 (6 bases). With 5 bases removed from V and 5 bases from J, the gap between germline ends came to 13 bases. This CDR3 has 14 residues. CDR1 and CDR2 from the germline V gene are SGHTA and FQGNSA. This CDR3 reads CASSPQTGDQPQHF. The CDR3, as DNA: TGTGCCAGCAGCCCTCAGACAGGTGATCAGCCCCAGCATTTT. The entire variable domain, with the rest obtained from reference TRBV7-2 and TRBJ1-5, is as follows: GAGVSQSPSNKVTEKGKDVELRCDPISGHTALYWYRQSLGQGLEFLIYFQGNSAPDKSGLPSDRFSAERTGGSVSTLTIQRTQQEDSAVYLCASSPQTGDQPQHFGDGTRLSIL.

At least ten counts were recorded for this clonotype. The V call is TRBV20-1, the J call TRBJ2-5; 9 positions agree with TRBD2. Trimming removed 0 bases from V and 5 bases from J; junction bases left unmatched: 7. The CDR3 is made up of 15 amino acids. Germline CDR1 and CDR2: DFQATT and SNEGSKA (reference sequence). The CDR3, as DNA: TGCAGTGCTAGAGAGATGGCTAGCGGGACGGAGACCCAGTACTTC. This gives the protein CSAREMASGTETQYF.

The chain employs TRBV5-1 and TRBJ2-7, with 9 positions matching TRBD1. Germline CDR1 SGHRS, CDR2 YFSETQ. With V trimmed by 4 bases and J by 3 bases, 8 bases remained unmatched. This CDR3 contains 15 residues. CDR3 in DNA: TGCGCCAGCAGCACACAAGGACAGGGGAACTACGAGCAGTACTTC. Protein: CASSTQGQGNYEQYF.

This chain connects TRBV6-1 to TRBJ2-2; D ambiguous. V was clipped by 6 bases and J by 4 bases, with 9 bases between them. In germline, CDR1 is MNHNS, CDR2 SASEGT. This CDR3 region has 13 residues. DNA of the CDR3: TGTGCCAGCAGGGGAACAAGCACCGGGGAGCTGTTTTTT. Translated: CASRGTSTGELFF.

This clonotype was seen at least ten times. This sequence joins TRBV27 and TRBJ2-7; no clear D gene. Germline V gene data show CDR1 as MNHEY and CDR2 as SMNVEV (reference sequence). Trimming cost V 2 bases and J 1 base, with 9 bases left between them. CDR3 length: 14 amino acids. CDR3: CASSLNPASYEQYF. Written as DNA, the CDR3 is TGTGCCAGCAGTTTAAATCCTGCATCCTACGAGCAGTACTTC.

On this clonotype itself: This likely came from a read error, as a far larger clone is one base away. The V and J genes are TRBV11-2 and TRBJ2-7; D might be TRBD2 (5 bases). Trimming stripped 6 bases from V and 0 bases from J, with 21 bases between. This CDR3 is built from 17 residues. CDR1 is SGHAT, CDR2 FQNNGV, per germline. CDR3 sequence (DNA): TGTGCCAGCAGTTTACCCAGGACTTGCGCGACCTCCTACGAGCAGTACTTC. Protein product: CASSLPRTCATSYEQYF.

As DNA, the CDR3 is TGCGCCAGCAGCTCCTCTCGCGGGAGCTCCTACGAGCAGTACTTC. Its protein is CASSSSRGSSYEQYF. The chain links TRBV5-1 to TRBJ2-7, with 7 bases that match TRBD2. Germline V lookup: CDR1 SGHRS, CDR2 YFSETQ. With 3 bases clipped from V and 0 bases from J, the junction kept 6 bases outside the gene matches. There are 15 residues in the CDR3.

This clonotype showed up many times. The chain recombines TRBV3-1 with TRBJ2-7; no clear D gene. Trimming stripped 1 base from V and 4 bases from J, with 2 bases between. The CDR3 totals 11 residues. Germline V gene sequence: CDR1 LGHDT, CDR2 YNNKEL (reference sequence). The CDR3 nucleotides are TGTGCCAGCAGCCAAGGTTACGAGCAGTACTTC. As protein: CASSQGYEQYF.

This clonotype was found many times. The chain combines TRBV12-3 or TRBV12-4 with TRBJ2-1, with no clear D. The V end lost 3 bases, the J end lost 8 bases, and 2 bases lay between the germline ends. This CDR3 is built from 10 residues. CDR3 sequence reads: CASSLDEQFF. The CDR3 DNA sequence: TGTGCCAGCAGTTTGGATGAGCAGTTCTTC.

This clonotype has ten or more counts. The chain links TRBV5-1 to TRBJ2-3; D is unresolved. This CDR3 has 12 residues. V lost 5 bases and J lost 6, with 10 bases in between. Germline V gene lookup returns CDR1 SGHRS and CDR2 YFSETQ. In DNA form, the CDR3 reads TGCGCCAGCAGATCAGGAATGGATACGCAGTATTTT. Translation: CASRSGMDTQYF.

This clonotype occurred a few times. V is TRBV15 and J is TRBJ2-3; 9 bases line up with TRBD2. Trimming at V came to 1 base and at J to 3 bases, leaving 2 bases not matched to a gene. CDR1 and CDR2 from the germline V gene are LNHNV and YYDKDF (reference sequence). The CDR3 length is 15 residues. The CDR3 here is CATSRVGLATDTQYF. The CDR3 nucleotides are TGTGCCACCAGCAGAGTAGGACTAGCGACAGATACGCAGTATTTT.

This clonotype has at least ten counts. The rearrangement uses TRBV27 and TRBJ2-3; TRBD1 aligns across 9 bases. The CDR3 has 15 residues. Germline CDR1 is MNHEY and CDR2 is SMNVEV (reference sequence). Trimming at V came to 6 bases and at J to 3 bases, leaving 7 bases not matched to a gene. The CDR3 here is CASRPGTGWTDTQYF. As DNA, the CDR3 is TGTGCCAGCAGACCAGGGACAGGGTGGACAGATACGCAGTATTTT.

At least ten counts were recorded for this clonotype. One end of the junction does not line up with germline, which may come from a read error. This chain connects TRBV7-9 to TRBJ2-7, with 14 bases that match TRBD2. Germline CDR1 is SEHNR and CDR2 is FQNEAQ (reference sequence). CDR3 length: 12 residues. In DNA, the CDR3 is TGTGCCAGCAGCTCAGGGACTAGCGGGAGAACCTTC. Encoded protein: CASSSGTSGRTF. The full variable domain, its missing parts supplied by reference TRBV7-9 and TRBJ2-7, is DTGVSQNPRHKITKRGQNVTFRCDPISEHNRLYWYRQTLGQGPEFLTYFQNEAQLEKSRLLSDRFSAERPKGSFSTLEIQRTEQGDSAMYLCASSSGTSGRTFGPGTRLTVT.

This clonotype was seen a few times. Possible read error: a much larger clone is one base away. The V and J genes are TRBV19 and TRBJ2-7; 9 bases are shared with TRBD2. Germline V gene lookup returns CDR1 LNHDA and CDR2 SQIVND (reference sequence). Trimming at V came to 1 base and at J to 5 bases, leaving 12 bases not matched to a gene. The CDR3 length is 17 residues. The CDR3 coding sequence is TGTGCCAGTAGTATAGCCCTCGGACTAGCGCTTTTCCACGAGCAGTACTTC. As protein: CASSIALGLALFHEQYF.

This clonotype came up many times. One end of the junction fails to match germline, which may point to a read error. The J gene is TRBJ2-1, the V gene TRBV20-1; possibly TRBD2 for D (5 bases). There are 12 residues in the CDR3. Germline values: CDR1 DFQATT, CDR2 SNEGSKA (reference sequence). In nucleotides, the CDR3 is TGCGGTGCTAGGACTGATTACAATGAGCAGTTCTTC. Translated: CGARTDYNEQFF.

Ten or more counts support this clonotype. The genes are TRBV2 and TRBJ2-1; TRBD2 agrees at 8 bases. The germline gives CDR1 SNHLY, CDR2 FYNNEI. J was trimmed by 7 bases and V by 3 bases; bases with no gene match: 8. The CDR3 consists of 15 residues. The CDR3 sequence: CASSETNGRGNEQFF. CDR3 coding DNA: TGTGCCAGCAGTGAGACTAACGGGAGGGGGAATGAGCAGTTCTTC.

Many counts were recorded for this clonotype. The DNA of the CDR3 is TGTGCCAGCAGTCTGGGACAGGGGGCGACGGGGCAGTTCTTC. Translated: CASSLGQGATGQFF. This chain uses TRBV28 with TRBJ2-1; 12 bases line up with TRBD1. This CDR3 has 14 residues. The J segment lost 12 bases and the V segment lost 5 bases, leaving 8 bases of the junction unmatched. The germline gives CDR1 MDHEN, CDR2 SYDVKM.